What follows are 24 T cell receptor beta chains derived from one specimen sequenced in a study of metastatic and nonmetastatic thyroid tumors. TCRdb re-called clones from the PCR reads using MiXCR. The data contain 43,000 or so clones, 24% of them seen just once; the ten biggest clones take up approximately 3.5%. Each patient came to thyroid surgery without any prior treatment (of any kind). Source material: blood. These receptors were obtained from a male donor with papillary thyroid cancer or a benign thyroid nodule (not recorded which). Some clones in this sample may be carry-over from other donors' samples.

The table lists this clone with many counts. The genes are TRBV20-1 and TRBJ2-7; 10 nucleotides agree with TRBD2. Germline V lookup: CDR1 DFQATT, CDR2 SNEGSKA (reference sequence). The CDR3 runs to 14 residues. V lost 4 bases, J lost 0 bases, and 3 bases stayed unmatched. The CDR3 spells CSAKGLAASYEQYF. CDR3 coding DNA: TGCAGTGCTAAAGGACTAGCGGCCTCCTACGAGCAGTACTTC.

The chain links TRBV7-3 to TRBJ2-7, with a weak D call TRBD1 (6 bases). Trimming left V 4 bases short and J 5 bases short, with 12 bases between. The CDR3 totals 13 residues. Germline V CDR1 and CDR2: SGHTA, FQGTGA. The CDR3 bases are TGTGCCAGCAGCTCCCAGGGGAGCCACGAGCAGTACTTC. Translating gives CASSSQGSHEQYF.

This clone was counted between two and nine times. This chain uses TRBV6-1 with TRBJ2-1; D call uncertain. The V end was cut by 3 bases, the J end by 2 bases, with 11 bases between. The CDR3 has 15 amino acids. Germline V gene sequence: CDR1 MNHNS, CDR2 SASEGT. CDR3: CASSESSGPYNEQFF. The CDR3 nucleotides are TGTGCCAGCAGTGAGTCCTCCGGGCCCTACAATGAGCAGTTCTTC.

This clone is medium-sized by share. The genes are TRBV12-3 or TRBV12-4 and TRBJ2-7; 11 nucleotides align to TRBD2. The CDR3 loop spans 15 amino acids. The trim removed 6 bases at V and 1 base at J, leaving 5 bases unmatched. This CDR3 reads CASSWTSGSSYEQYF. The DNA of the CDR3 is TGTGCCAGCAGCTGGACTAGCGGGTCATCCTACGAGCAGTACTTC.

In its sample, this clone was seen many times. The chain combines TRBV10-1 with TRBJ2-3; D is perhaps TRBD2 (6 bases). CDR1 is WNHNN and CDR2 is SYGVQD in the germline V gene (reference sequence). V was trimmed by 3 bases and J by 2 bases, leaving 12 bases between them. The CDR3 is 15 amino acids. CDR3 region: CASSESAGPTDTQYF. CDR3 DNA: TGCGCCAGCAGTGAAAGTGCGGGACCCACAGATACGCAGTATTTT.

Only a few counts were recorded for this clone. At one boundary the junction diverges from the germline segment, which might be a read error. The chain uses TRBV6-2 or TRBV6-3 and TRBJ2-7; either TRBD1 or TRBD2 may supply D (6 bases each). Per the germline V gene, CDR1 is MNHEY and CDR2 is SVGEGT. The CDR3 loop spans 15 amino acids. The CDR3 DNA reads TGTGCCATCAGTTATGGGGGGCTACCCCCCTACGATCAGTACTTC. Translated, it gives CAISYGGLPPYDQYF.

The chain couples TRBV11-2 to TRBJ2-7; 9 bases map to TRBD2. From germline, CDR1 is SGHAT and CDR2 FQNNGV. The CDR3 has 14 residues. Losses at the gene ends were 11 bases for V and 6 bases for J; bases not matched to a gene: 14. CDR3 nucleotides: TGTGCCTGGAGTTCCGGACTAGCGAGCGGCGAGCAGTACTTC. Residues: CAWSSGLASGEQYF.

This clone was recorded at least ten times. CDR3 in amino acids: CASRPGQARDTEAFF. The CDR3 DNA follows: TGTGCCAGTCGCCCCGGACAGGCCAGGGACACTGAAGCTTTCTTT. V is TRBV19 and J is TRBJ1-1, with 7 bases identical to TRBD1. V was clipped by 8 bases and J by 3 bases; unmatched bases: 12. Looked up from germline, CDR1 is LNHDA and CDR2 is SQIVND (reference sequence). The CDR3 extends over 15 amino acids. Looking up the rest from reference TRBV19 and TRBJ1-1 gives the full variable domain: DGGITQSPKYLFRKEGQNVTLSCEQNLNHDAMYWYRQDPGQGLRLIYYSQIVNDFQKGDIAEGYSVSREKKESFPLTVTSAQKNPTAFYLCASRPGQARDTEAFFGQGTRLTVV.

The chain combines TRBV12-3 or TRBV12-4 with TRBJ1-1; the D gene is possibly TRBD1 (6 bases). V dropped 4 bases and J dropped 4 bases, with 13 bases sitting between them. The CDR3 sequence is 14 residues long. CDR3 in DNA: TGTGCCAGCAGTTCACAGGGAAGTAGCACTGAAGCTTTCTTT. This sequence encodes CASSSQGSSTEAFF.

At least ten counts were recorded for this clone. The genes are TRBV7-2 and TRBJ2-7; TRBD2 might be the D (5 bases). Trimming shortened V by 1 base and J by 5 bases, and 15 bases separated the two germline ends. Germline V gene data show CDR1 as SGHTA and CDR2 as FQGNSA. The CDR3 consists of 15 residues. In DNA form, the CDR3 reads TGTGCCAGCAGCTTAGGTTATGGGAGAGGCGACGAGCAGTACTTC. Translated, it gives CASSLGYGRGDEQYF.

A few counts support this clone. This CDR3 reads CATSGSTDTQYF. The DNA for the CDR3 is TGTGCCACCAGTGGAAGCACAGATACGCAGTATTTT. This chain joins TRBV24-1 and TRBJ2-3, with D hard to call. CDR3 length: 12 residues. Between the trimmed V and J ends, which lost 5 bases and 0 bases, there was a span of 2 bases. Germline lookup yields CDR1 KGHDR and CDR2 SFDVKD.

This clone was counted a few times. The chain links TRBV6-1 to TRBJ1-1; D remains ambiguous. The CDR3 totals 13 residues. From germline, CDR1 is MNHNS and CDR2 SASEGT. V lost 7 bases, J lost 5 bases, and 14 bases lay in between. The CDR3 is CASTRSLGTEAFF. The CDR3, as DNA: TGTGCCAGCACCCGATCGCTGGGTACTGAAGCTTTCTTT.

This clone qualifies as large. This chain links TRBV11-2 with TRBJ2-3, with TRBD2 identical over 8 bases. After removal of 5 bases from V and 2 bases from J, the junction contained 6 bases not matched to a gene. This CDR3 is built from 15 residues. Per the germline V gene, CDR1 is SGHAT and CDR2 is FQNNGV. This CDR3 reads CASSQTSVITDTQYF. Written as DNA, the CDR3 is TGTGCCAGCAGCCAGACTAGCGTGATCACAGATACGCAGTATTTT.

This clone appeared many times. The chain is built from TRBV27 and TRBJ2-2, with a weak D call TRBD1 (6 bases). V shed 3 bases and J shed 2 bases, with 10 bases lying between them. This CDR3 is built from 15 residues. Germline assignment: CDR1 MNHEY and CDR2 SMNVEV (reference sequence). CDR3 nucleotide sequence: TGTGCCAGCAGTTTCGACAGGCTTAACACCGGGGAGCTGTTTTTT. Encoded protein: CASSFDRLNTGELFF.

The sample holds many counts of this clone. This chain links TRBV6-5 with TRBJ1-5; tentatively, D is TRBD1 (5 bases). The V end lost 5 bases, the J end lost 0 bases, and 20 bases lay between the germline ends. CDR1 MNHEY and CDR2 SVGAGI come from the germline V gene. The CDR3 spans 18 residues. The CDR3 loop reads CASSRTSPSLNSNQPQHF. The CDR3 DNA follows: TGTGCCAGCAGTCGGACAAGTCCATCCCTTAATAGCAATCAGCCCCAGCATTTT.

This clone came up many times. This CDR3 fails to terminate in the conserved phenylalanine or tryptophan, so it likely reflects a read error. No DNA is shown, since the ends of the CDR3 on it are uncertain; the CDR3 is the one TCRdb lists. The genes are TRBV9 and TRBJ2-7; no DNA check was done on the table's D call, TRBD2. The CDR3 is 8 residues long, counting both termini. Germline V gene sequence: CDR1 SGDLS, CDR2 YYNGEE. CDR3 sequence reads: CASSVGLA.

The V gene is TRBV4-1, the J gene TRBJ1-5; possibly TRBD1 for D (5 bases). With 1 base removed from V and 2 bases from J, the gap between germline ends came to 12 bases. CDR3 size: 16 residues. Germline CDR1 and CDR2: MGHRA and YSYEKL. Written as DNA, the CDR3 is TGCGCCAGCAGCCAAGTTCTGGGAGGGGGCAATCAGCCCCAGCATTTT. Encoded protein: CASSQVLGGGNQPQHF.

V and J are TRBV4-3 and TRBJ2-7; D perhaps matches TRBD1 (6 bases). CDR1 is LGHNA and CDR2 is YSLEER in the germline V gene. This CDR3 comprises 15 residues. V lost 2 bases to trimming and J lost 1 base, with 12 bases between them. The CDR3 DNA reads TGCGCCAGCAGCCAATACAGGGACCTGTCCTACGAGCAGTACTTC. This translates into CASSQYRDLSYEQYF.

This clone was detected a few times. The chain combines TRBV5-4 with TRBJ2-5; TRBD2 agrees at 11 bases. The germline gives CDR1 SGHNT, CDR2 YYREEE (reference sequence). The CDR3 runs 16 residues. The J segment lost 5 bases and the V segment lost 1 base, leaving 7 bases of the junction unmatched. The CDR3 here is CASSLLLAGDRETQYF. CDR3 DNA: TGTGCCAGCAGCTTGTTACTAGCGGGAGATCGGGAGACCCAGTACTTC.

This clone was detected ten times or more. The V gene is TRBV28, the J gene TRBJ1-5; possible D gene TRBD1, 6 bases. V dropped 6 bases and J dropped 0 bases, with 12 bases sitting between them. This CDR3 spans 15 amino acids. Germline CDR1 is MDHEN and CDR2 is SYDVKM. CDR3 region: CASRKPQGSNQPQHF. Here the CDR3 DNA reads TGTGCCAGCAGGAAACCACAGGGTAGCAATCAGCCCCAGCATTTT.

This clone was seen ten or more times. The chain recombines TRBV6-1 with TRBJ2-2; weak D call: TRBD2 (7 bases). CDR1 and CDR2 (germline): MNHNS, SASEGT. CDR3 size: 15 residues. Trimming took off 8 bases at V and 6 bases at J, with 19 bases between the two ends. In nucleotides, the CDR3 is TGTGCCAGCTCCAGGGGAGGGGTTTTGTCCGGGGAGCTGTTTTTT. Translated: CASSRGGVLSGELFF.

In this sample, this clone turned up many times. The V gene is TRBV18, the J gene TRBJ1-1; D call uncertain. The CDR3 is made up of 12 amino acids. Trimming removed 6 bases at V and 5 bases at J, with 10 bases between. Germline V gene sequence: CDR1 KGHSH, CDR2 LQKENI. This chain's CDR3 is CASSLGRTEAFF. CDR3 DNA sequence: TGTGCCAGCTCGTTGGGGAGAACTGAAGCTTTCTTT. Full variable domain (outside the CDR3, taken from reference TRBV18 and TRBJ1-1): NAGVMQNPRHLVRRRGQEARLRCSPMKGHSHVYWYRQLPEEGLKFMVYLQKENIIDESGMPKERFSAEFPKEGPSILRIQQVVRGDSAAYFCASSLGRTEAFFGQGTRLTVV.

This clone was seen repeatedly, ten times or more. This chain connects TRBV2 to TRBJ2-5, with 8 bases aligning to TRBD2. The V segment lost 9 bases and the J segment 4 bases; nucleotides outside the gene matches: 7. The CDR3 covers 13 residues. Germline lookup yields CDR1 SNHLY and CDR2 FYNNEI. CDR3 bases: TGTGCCAGGGGGGGGAGCGGGAGAGAGACCCAGTACTTC. Amino acids: CARGGSGRETQYF.

This clone has a count of ten or more. The chain employs TRBV28 and TRBJ2-1; no clear D. Per germline, CDR1 MDHEN and CDR2 SYDVKM. The CDR3 is made up of 13 amino acids. With 3 bases removed from V and 7 bases from J, the gap between germline ends came to 10 bases. CDR3 coding DNA: TGTGCCAGCAGTTTGGCCCCCTCGAATGAGCAGTTCTTC. It is translated as CASSLAPSNEQFF.